The present TCR beta chain was sequenced within a study of PD-1 blockade in classical Hodgkin lymphoma (dated by TCRdb to 2020 to 2022). The study in broad terms: To define a peripheral blood immune signature of response to PD-1 blockade in classical Hodgkin lymphoma, the study combined TCR beta sequencing with CyTOF. Broader findings and caveats from the paper: Baseline TCR diversity was reported to be lower in newly diagnosed patients than in healthy donors and to be lower still in relapsed/refractory patients. Only a single clinical trial cohort was studied, and what caused the repertoire differences, possibly disease activity or prior therapy, remained undefined.

For this clone: Its binding antigen is unknown. Base qualities are not at hand, and no much larger clone is one base apart.

The Qiagen DNeasy kit was used to extract genomic DNA both from unsorted PBMCs and from the negatively selected CD4+ and CD8+ fractions. Using primers that anneal to V and J segments, immunoSEQ multiplex PCR amplified the TCR beta CDR3 regions. A synthetic immune receptor repertoire was used to minimize amplification bias, and remaining bias was computationally removed after sequencing. The original methods were these. Repertoire diversity was quantified as the Shannon entropy index using custom Python scripts. Unsorted, CD4+ and CD8+ repertoires were analyzed separately, except for combined analyses in which CD4+ and CD8+ sequences were merged in silico. Not all clones reach the TCRdb copy of this immuneACCESS table, which keeps in-frame sequences only. Checked studies attribute under half of the gap to unresolved V genes and leave the rest unexplained. The V and J calls and the clone size are those of that table, but D and trimming were determined from the DNA. For this sample there are tens of thousands of clones; 91% appear just once. The ten largest clonotypes hold over 3% of the sample.

The sample's time point label is to be understood as: newly diagnosed, previously untreated cHL patient sample. As a comparison group for the relapsed/refractory trial patients, PBMCs were sequenced from patients with newly diagnosed, previously untreated classical Hodgkin lymphoma. After peripheral blood was drawn into 8 mL Vacutainer Cell Preparation Tubes, PBMCs were isolated by centrifugation and then cryopreserved. From a lookup of the germline V gene, CDR1 and CDR2 are ENHRY and SYGVKD. The CDR3 measures 14 amino acids from cysteine to phenylalanine. The entry retains the CDR3 DNA only, 42 bases that are in frame from base 1. The V end gives up 2 bases and the J end 3 bases, leaving 2 bases in the junction not matched to a gene.

This receptor was obtained from a human donor with classical Hodgkin lymphoma. Recombination connected TRBV10-3 to TRBJ2-7; 9 central bases correspond to TRBD2. The sequencing input was peripheral blood mononuclear cells (PBMCs). The sequenced DNA: TGTGCCATCAGTGAGGCGGGAGGGGGCTACGAGCAGTACTTC. The encoded protein is CAISEAGGGYEQYF.